This TCR beta chain was observed in a study of blood T cells in healthy people across ages. About the study: About one barcoded TCR beta cDNA was captured per two T cells. Study-wide findings and caveats: Strong correlation linked observed beta diversity and percent naive T cells.

The CDR3 runs to 14 residues. The V and J ends lost 3 bases and 2 bases respectively, with 11 bases between them. Germline assignment: CDR1 GTSNPN and CDR2 SVGIG (reference sequence). A sample-barcoded 5' primer and a J-beta primer mix were used in a second PCR of roughly 6 to 11 cycles. Each TCR beta cDNA got a 12-nucleotide random molecular identifier. Using its own MiXCR run on the 5' RACE reads, TCRdb lists one record per CDR3 protein. The sample holds more than 750,000 distinct CDR3 sequences, 25% to 30% seen once. This clonotype was observed a single time. Its matching antigen is unknown. This sample also belongs to another study, concerning T cells of mothers and their children.

The sequencing sample was made of blood. This sequence was found in a woman in her thirties or forties in good health. The rearrangement links TRBV30 to TRBJ1-5; tentative D call: TRBD1 (5 bases). The CDR3 spells CAWSTGPGNQPQHF. CDR3 bases: TGTGCCTGGAGCACGGGGCCTGGCAATCAGCCCCAGCATTTT.